This T cell receptor (beta chain) was profiled in a study of cytomegalovirus exposure and HLA in healthy donors. Study details: Of the donors genotyped, approximately 400 in all, around 77% fell in the Caucasian-associated ancestry cluster.

Regarding the study as a whole: Among TCR beta chains, those listed as cytomegalovirus-associated numbered around 180. In a later analysis, V- and J-gene trimming of beta chains associated with a DCLRE1C missense variant, replicated independently.

PCR used 60 Vbeta primers and 13 Jbeta primers. Per the original data handling: The authors later counted roughly 77 million unique TCR beta chains, 9.5 million to 11 million of them shared. Libraries were prepared by immunoSEQ multiplex PCR; TCRdb keeps only in-frame clonotypes and omits some of them. The V and J calls and clone size are taken from that table; D and trimming were inferred from the DNA. Among about 99,000 clones, over 65% were seen once, and the ten largest hold around 3.2%. With V trimmed by 3 bases and J by 8 bases, 4 bases remained unmatched. Germline-derived CDR1 and CDR2 are ENHRY and SYGVKD. The CDR3 is made up of 14 amino acids. This clone turned up a few times. Its antigen is not identified.

This sequence joins TRBV10-3 and TRBJ1-2; 12 bases line up with TRBD1. Sequenced material: PBMCs. This receptor was taken from a man aged 40-50 years in good health and CMV-seronegative. The DNA for the CDR3 is TGTGCCATCAGTGAACGGGACAGGGGGCGAGGCTACACCTTC. Protein sequence: CAISERDRGRGYTF.